The rows below give T cell receptor beta chains drawn from one sample of a study of T cells in Graves' hyperthyroidism and ophthalmopathy. TCRdb recomputed calls from the multiplex PCR reads with MiXCR, one row per CDR3 protein. The sample yields fewer than 650,000 distinct CDR3 sequences, about 15% seen once. The sequenced sample consisted of blood. These receptors came from a woman aged 25 to 39 with Graves' hyperthyroidism that later progressed to Graves' ophthalmopathy. CDR3s include the opening cysteine and the closing phenylalanine or tryptophan. A D gene is named only where the DNA matches it firmly. Where a row states a size, it is once, few, many or the class of an expanded clone; other rows omit it.

V: TRBV28; J: TRBJ2-1; size: many; D: .; CDR3: CASSLLISGSYNEQFF; DNA: TGTGCCAGCAGTTTATTGATCAGTGGCTCCTACAATGAGCAGTTCTTC
V: TRBV30; J: TRBJ2-7; size: many; D: .; CDR3: CAWSVRHYEQYF; DNA: TGTGCCTGGAGTGTAAGGCACTACGAGCAGTACTTC
V: TRBV10-3; J: TRBJ2-1; size: many; D: TRBD2; CDR3: CAISILAGLYNEQFF; DNA: TGTGCCATCAGTATACTAGCGGGATTATACAATGAGCAGTTCTTC
V: TRBV9; J: TRBJ2-1; size: many; D: .; CDR3: CASSEELTGSNEQFF; DNA: TGTGCCAGCAGCGAAGAGCTTACAGGGTCGAATGAGCAGTTCTTC
V: TRBV20-1; J: TRBJ1-1; size: many; D: TRBD1; CDR3: CSAPVKGAGTEAFF; DNA: TGCAGTGCACCGGTTAAGGGGGCAGGCACTGAAGCTTTCTTT
V: TRBV9; J: TRBJ2-1; size: .; D: TRBD1; CDR3: CASSTTGDNGLNHEQFF; DNA: TGTGCCAGCAGCACCACAGGGGATAATGGTTTAAATCATGAGCAGTTCTTC
V: TRBV12-3/TRBV12-4; J: TRBJ1-2; size: many; D: .; CDR3: CASSLSGGRPNYGYTF; DNA: TGTGCCAGCAGTTTATCAGGAGGGCGGCCAAACTATGGCTACACCTTC
V: TRBV19; J: TRBJ1-5; size: .; D: .; CDR3: CASSTVEGQPQHF; DNA: TGTGCCAGTAGTACGGTAGAGGGCCAGCCCCAGCATTTT
V: TRBV12-3/TRBV12-4; J: TRBJ2-1; size: many; D: TRBD2; CDR3: CASSFLAGVEQFF; DNA: TGTGCCAGCAGTTTTTTAGCGGGAGTAGAGCAGTTCTTC
V: TRBV18; J: TRBJ1-1; size: few; D: .; CDR3: CASSSRQESEAFF; DNA: TGTGCCAGCTCATCCCGACAGGAGAGTGAAGCTTTCTTT
V: TRBV12-3/TRBV12-4; J: TRBJ2-1; size: many; D: .; CDR3: CASSPGGGGIANEQFF; DNA: TGTGCCAGCAGTCCCGGGGGAGGGGGGATCGCTAATGAGCAGTTCTTC
V: TRBV24-1; J: TRBJ2-5; size: many; D: .; CDR3: CATSDSRQQETQYF; DNA: TGTGCCACCAGTGATTCGCGACAACAAGAGACCCAGTACTTC
V: TRBV7-9; J: TRBJ1-1; size: many; D: TRBD1; CDR3: CASSPAEGANTEAFF; DNA: TGTGCCAGCAGCCCGGCGGAGGGGGCGAACACTGAAGCTTTCTTT
V: TRBV27; J: TRBJ1-4; size: few; D: .; CDR3: CASSPGGGAHEKLFF; DNA: TGTGCCAGCAGCCCCGGGGGAGGGGCGCATGAAAAACTGTTTTTT
V: TRBV12-5; J: TRBJ1-3; size: few; D: .; CDR3: CASGALADTIYF; DNA: TGTGCTAGTGGTGCACTCGCGGACACCATATATTTT
V: TRBV30; J: TRBJ2-5; size: many; D: TRBD1; CDR3: CAWSARGRGETQYF; DNA: TGTGCCTGGAGTGCGAGGGGCAGGGGGGAGACCCAGTACTTC
V: TRBV18; J: TRBJ2-1; size: many; D: .; CDR3: CASSPRDATAQFF; DNA: TGTGCCAGCTCACCACGGGATGCAACGGCTCAGTTCTTC
V: TRBV7-8; J: TRBJ1-2; size: many; D: .; CDR3: CASSLAGPSAGYTF; DNA: TGTGCCAGCAGCTTAGCAGGCCCCTCCGCGGGCTACACCTTC
V: TRBV7-9; J: TRBJ2-1; size: many; D: TRBD1; CDR3: CASSQGTGTGQLNEQFF; DNA: TGTGCCAGCAGCCAAGGGACCGGGACAGGGCAGCTCAATGAGCAGTTCTTC
V: TRBV2; J: TRBJ2-3; size: many; D: TRBD2; CDR3: CASTPSGLAGSTDTQYF; DNA: TGTGCCAGCACCCCGTCCGGACTAGCGGGGAGCACAGATACGCAGTATTTT
V: TRBV6-1; J: TRBJ1-1; size: many; D: .; CDR3: CASTGRRNTEAFF; DNA: TGTGCCAGCACCGGCCGGAGGAACACTGAAGCTTTCTTT
V: TRBV4-1; J: TRBJ2-3; size: many; D: .; CDR3: CASSQVDLVSTDTQYF; DNA: TGCGCCAGCAGCCAAGTCGATCTAGTCAGTACAGATACGCAGTATTTT
V: TRBV11-2; J: TRBJ2-1; size: many; D: .; CDR3: CASSSPSPSYNEQFF; DNA: TGTGCCAGCAGCTCCCCCTCTCCCTCCTACAATGAGCAGTTCTTC
V: TRBV30; J: TRBJ2-7; size: .; D: TRBD1; CDR3: CAWSFYGTAFSYEQYF; DNA: TGTGCCTGGAGCTTTTATGGGACAGCTTTTTCCTACGAGCAGTACTTC
V: TRBV7-2; J: TRBJ2-1; size: .; D: .; CDR3: CASSLVLPQQFF; DNA: TGTGCCAGCAGCTTAGTGCTCCCTCAGCAGTTCTTC
V: TRBV7-9; J: TRBJ2-7; size: many; D: .; CDR3: CASSSHVQGSSYEQYF; DNA: TGTGCCAGCAGCTCCCACGTACAGGGATCCTCCTACGAGCAGTACTTC
V: TRBV5-1; J: TRBJ2-5; size: many; D: .; CDR3: CVSSSSGKTQYF; DNA: TGCGTCAGCAGCTCCAGTGGGAAGACCCAGTACTTC
V: TRBV28; J: TRBJ1-2; size: many; D: TRBD1; CDR3: CASSSSRQGNYGYTF; DNA: TGTGCCAGCAGTTCATCCCGACAGGGTAACTATGGCTACACCTTC
V: TRBV6-2/TRBV6-3; J: TRBJ1-2; size: .; D: TRBD1; CDR3: CASSYLTGTGTYGYTF; DNA: TGTGCCAGCAGTTACTTGACCGGGACAGGGACCTATGGCTACACCTTC
V: TRBV7-2; J: TRBJ2-1; size: .; D: TRBD1; CDR3: CASSLTGTGAKNEQFF; DNA: TGTGCCAGCAGCTTGACCGGGACAGGGGCCAAGAATGAGCAGTTCTTC
V: TRBV14; J: TRBJ2-5; size: many; D: TRBD1; CDR3: CASSQVFGTGKETQYF; DNA: TGTGCCAGCAGCCAAGTTTTCGGGACAGGGAAAGAGACCCAGTACTTC
V: TRBV20-1; J: TRBJ2-7; size: many; D: TRBD2; CDR3: CSARPGLAGEFVTYEQYF; DNA: TGCAGTGCTCGACCGGGACTAGCGGGAGAATTCGTCACCTACGAGCAGTACTTC
V: TRBV20-1; J: TRBJ2-5; size: many; D: TRBD2; CDR3: CSASGREVIQETQYF; DNA: TGCAGTGCTAGTGGGCGGGAGGTAATCCAAGAGACCCAGTACTTC
V: TRBV29-1; J: TRBJ2-1; size: many; D: .; CDR3: CSVSVSYNEQFF; DNA: TGCAGCGTCTCAGTCTCCTACAATGAGCAGTTCTTC
V: TRBV5-4; J: TRBJ2-2; size: .; D: TRBD1; CDR3: CASSPSTGGPGELFF; DNA: TGTGCCAGCAGTCCCTCCACAGGGGGTCCCGGGGAGCTGTTTTTT
V: TRBV19; J: TRBJ2-1; size: .; D: .; CDR3: CASSLSVRGNRNEQFF; DNA: TGTGCCAGTAGTCTTTCAGTCCGGGGAAACCGCAATGAGCAGTTCTTC
V: TRBV18; J: TRBJ2-4; size: many; D: .; CDR3: CASSPTRAQNIQYF; DNA: TGTGCCAGCTCCCCTACGAGAGCCCAAAACATTCAGTACTTC
V: TRBV20-1; J: TRBJ2-3; size: many; D: .; CDR3: CSARRQGVADTQYF; DNA: TGCAGTGCTAGAAGGCAGGGTGTCGCAGATACGCAGTATTTT
V: TRBV11-2; J: TRBJ1-6; size: many; D: .; CDR3: CASSFTITDNSPLHF; DNA: TGTGCCAGCAGCTTTACTATAACCGATAATTCACCCCTCCACTTT
V: TRBV9; J: TRBJ2-1; size: few; D: TRBD2; CDR3: CASSVAAGGPNEQFF; DNA: TGTGCCAGCAGCGTAGCGGCGGGAGGGCCCAATGAGCAGTTCTTC
V: TRBV27; J: TRBJ1-4; size: .; D: TRBD1; CDR3: CASSRQGTVNEKLFF; DNA: TGTGCCAGCAGCCGACAGGGAACGGTTAATGAAAAACTGTTTTTT
V: TRBV2; J: TRBJ2-2; size: many; D: .; CDR3: CATGLGNTGELFF; DNA: TGTGCCACCGGGTTGGGTAACACCGGGGAGCTGTTTTTT
V: TRBV5-1; J: TRBJ2-7; size: few; D: .; CDR3: CASSSSETYEQYF; DNA: TGCGCCAGCAGCTCTAGCGAGACCTACGAGCAGTACTTC
V: TRBV20-1; J: TRBJ2-2; size: .; D: TRBD2; CDR3: CSARGSGRRNTGELFF; DNA: TGCAGTGCTAGAGGTAGCGGGAGGCGGAACACCGGGGAGCTGTTTTTT
V: TRBV11-1; J: TRBJ1-5; size: many; D: .; CDR3: CASSQSRYGDQPQHF; DNA: TGTGCCAGCAGCCAGTCGAGATATGGGGATCAGCCCCAGCATTTT
V: TRBV6-1; J: TRBJ1-1; size: many; D: .; CDR3: CASSAGRDPGFF; DNA: TGTGCCAGCAGTGCGGGACGCGACCCAGGTTTCTTT
V: TRBV20-1; J: TRBJ2-1; size: few; D: TRBD2; CDR3: CSARDLGTSGVPYNEQFF; DNA: TGCAGTGCTAGAGATCTCGGGACTAGCGGGGTGCCCTACAATGAGCAGTTCTTC
V: TRBV5-1; J: TRBJ2-7; size: many; D: .; CDR3: CASSEQGLYEQYF; DNA: TGCGCCAGCAGCGAACAGGGACTCTACGAGCAGTACTTC
V: TRBV7-2; J: TRBJ2-3; size: many; D: TRBD1; CDR3: CASSPVGQGIDTQYF; DNA: TGTGCCAGCAGCCCCGTGGGACAGGGGATAGATACGCAGTATTTT
V: TRBV3-1; J: TRBJ2-7; size: many; D: .; CDR3: CASSRSGYEQYF; DNA: TGTGCCAGCAGCCGGAGTGGCTACGAGCAGTACTTC
V: TRBV2; J: TRBJ1-2; size: many; D: TRBD1; CDR3: CASSESGQGIGGYTF; DNA: TGTGCCAGCAGTGAATCGGGACAGGGGATAGGAGGCTACACCTTC
V: TRBV7-9; J: TRBJ1-1; size: few; D: .; CDR3: CASSSGIVNTEAFF; DNA: TGTGCCAGCAGTTCGGGTATTGTGAACACTGAAGCTTTCTTT
V: TRBV4-2; J: TRBJ2-7; size: many; D: .; CDR3: CASSQDTSTYEQYF; DNA: TGTGCCAGCAGCCAAGATACTAGCACCTACGAGCAGTACTTC